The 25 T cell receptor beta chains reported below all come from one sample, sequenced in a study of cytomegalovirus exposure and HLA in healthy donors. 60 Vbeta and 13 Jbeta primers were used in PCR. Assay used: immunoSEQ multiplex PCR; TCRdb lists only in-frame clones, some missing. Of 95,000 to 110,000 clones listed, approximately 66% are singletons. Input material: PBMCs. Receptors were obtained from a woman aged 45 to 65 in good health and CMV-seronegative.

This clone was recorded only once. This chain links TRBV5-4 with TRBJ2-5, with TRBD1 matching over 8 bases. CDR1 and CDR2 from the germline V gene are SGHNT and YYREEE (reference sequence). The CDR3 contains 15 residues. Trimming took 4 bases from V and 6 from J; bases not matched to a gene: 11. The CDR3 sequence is CASSRDRGSGQTQYF. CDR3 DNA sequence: TGTGCCAGCAGCCGCGACAGGGGATCTGGTCAGACCCAGTACTTC.

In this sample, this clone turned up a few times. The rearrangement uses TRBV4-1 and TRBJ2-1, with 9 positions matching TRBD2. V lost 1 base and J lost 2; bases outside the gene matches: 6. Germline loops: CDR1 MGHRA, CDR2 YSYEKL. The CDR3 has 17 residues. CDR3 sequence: CASSQGTAGGPYNEQFF. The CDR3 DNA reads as TGCGCCAGCAGCCAAGGGACGGCGGGAGGGCCCTACAATGAGCAGTTCTTC.

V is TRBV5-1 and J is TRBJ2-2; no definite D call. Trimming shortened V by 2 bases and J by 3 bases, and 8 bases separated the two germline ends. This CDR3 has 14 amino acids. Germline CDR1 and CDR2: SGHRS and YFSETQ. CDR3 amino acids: CASSLQTDTGELFF. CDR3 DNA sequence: TGCGCCAGCAGCTTACAAACAGACACCGGGGAGCTGTTTTTT. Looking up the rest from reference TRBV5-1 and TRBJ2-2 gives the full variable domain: KAGVTQTPRYLIKTRGQQVTLSCSPISGHRSVSWYQQTPGQGLQFLFEYFSETQRNKGNFPGRFSGRQFSNSRSEMNVSTLELGDSALYLCASSLQTDTGELFFGEGSRLTVL.

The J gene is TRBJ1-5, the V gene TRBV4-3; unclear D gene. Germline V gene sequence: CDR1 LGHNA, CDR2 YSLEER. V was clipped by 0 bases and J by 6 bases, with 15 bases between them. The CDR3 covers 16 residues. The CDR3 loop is CASSQDLGIEFQPQHF. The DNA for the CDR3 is TGCGCCAGCAGCCAAGATCTAGGTATAGAGTTTCAGCCCCAGCATTTT.

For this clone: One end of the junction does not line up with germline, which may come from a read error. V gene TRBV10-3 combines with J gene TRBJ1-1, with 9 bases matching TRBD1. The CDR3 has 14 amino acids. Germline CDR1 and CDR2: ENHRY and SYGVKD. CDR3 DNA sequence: TGTGCCATCGGTGAGTCGGACAGGGGCACTGAAGCTTTCTTT. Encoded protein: CAIGESDRGTEAFF.

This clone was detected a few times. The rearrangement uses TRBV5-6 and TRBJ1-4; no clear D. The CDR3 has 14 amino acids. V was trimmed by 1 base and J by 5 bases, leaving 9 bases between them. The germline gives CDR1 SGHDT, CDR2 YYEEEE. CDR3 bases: TGTGCCAGCAGCTTGTCCGAGTGGAATGAAAAACTGTTTTTT. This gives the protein CASSLSEWNEKLFF.

CDR3 sequence: CASSLQGLHEQYF. As DNA, the CDR3 is TGTGCCAGCTCATTACAGGGTCTTCACGAGCAGTACTTC. The genes are TRBV18 and TRBJ2-7; weak D call: TRBD1 (6 bases). Germline loops: CDR1 KGHSH, CDR2 LQKENI. This CDR3 has 13 residues. V was trimmed by 5 bases and J by 5 bases, leaving 13 bases between them.

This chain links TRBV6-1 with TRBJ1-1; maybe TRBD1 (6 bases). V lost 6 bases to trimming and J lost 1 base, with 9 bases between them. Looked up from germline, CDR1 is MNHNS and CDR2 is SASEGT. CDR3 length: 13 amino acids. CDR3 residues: CASSDRPNTEAFF. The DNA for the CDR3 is TGTGCCAGCAGCGACAGGCCGAACACTGAAGCTTTCTTT.

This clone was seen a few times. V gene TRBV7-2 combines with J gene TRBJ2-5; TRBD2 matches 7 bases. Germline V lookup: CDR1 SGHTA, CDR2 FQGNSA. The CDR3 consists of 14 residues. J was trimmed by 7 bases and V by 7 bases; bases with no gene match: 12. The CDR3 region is CASTIGGNMGTQYF. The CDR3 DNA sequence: TGTGCCAGCACTATCGGGGGGAACATGGGGACCCAGTACTTC. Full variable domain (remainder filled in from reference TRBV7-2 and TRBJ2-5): GAGVSQSPSNKVTEKGKDVELRCDPISGHTALYWYRQSLGQGLEFLIYFQGNSAPDKSGLPSDRFSAERTGGSVSTLTIQRTQQEDSAVYLCASTIGGNMGTQYFGPGTRLLVL.

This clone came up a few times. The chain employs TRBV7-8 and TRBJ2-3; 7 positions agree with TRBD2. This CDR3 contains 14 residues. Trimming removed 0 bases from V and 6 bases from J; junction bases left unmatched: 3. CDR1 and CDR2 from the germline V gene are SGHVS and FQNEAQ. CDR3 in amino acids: CASSLAREMDTQYF. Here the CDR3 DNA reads TGTGCCAGCAGCTTAGCGCGGGAGATGGATACGCAGTATTTT.

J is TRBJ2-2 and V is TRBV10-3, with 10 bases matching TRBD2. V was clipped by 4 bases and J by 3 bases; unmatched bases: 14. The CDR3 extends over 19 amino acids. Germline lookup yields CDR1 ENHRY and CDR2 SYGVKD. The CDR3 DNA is TGTGCCATCAGTGCCCTAGGGCTAGCGGGAGCCCTTGACACCGGGGAGCTGTTTTTT. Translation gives CAISALGLAGALDTGELFF.

The CDR3 loop reads CASSIGPEGYTF. CDR3 in DNA: TGTGCCAGTAGTATTGGGCCGGAAGGCTACACCTTC. This sequence joins TRBV19 and TRBJ1-2, with D unresolved. With 3 bases removed from V and 8 bases from J, the gap between germline ends came to 10 bases. The CDR3 has 12 residues. CDR1 is LNHDA, CDR2 SQIVND, per germline (reference sequence).

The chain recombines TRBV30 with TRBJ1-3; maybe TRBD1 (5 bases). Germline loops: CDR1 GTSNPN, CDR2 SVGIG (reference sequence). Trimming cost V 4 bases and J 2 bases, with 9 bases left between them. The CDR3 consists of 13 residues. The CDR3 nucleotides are TGTGCCTGGACGGCAGGGCCTGGAAACACCATATATTTT. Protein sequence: CAWTAGPGNTIYF.

CDR3 residues: CASSERQVSTNEKLFF. The CDR3 region has the DNA TGTGCCAGCAGCGAAAGACAGGTCTCAACTAATGAAAAACTGTTTTTT. This chain joins TRBV2 and TRBJ1-4; TRBD1 is a possible D gene (6 bases). The CDR3 has 16 residues. The V end lost 6 bases, the J end lost 0 bases, and 14 bases lay between the germline ends. Germline V gene sequence: CDR1 SNHLY, CDR2 FYNNEI. Looking up the rest from reference TRBV2 and TRBJ1-4 gives the full variable domain: EPEVTQTPSHQVTQMGQEVILRCVPISNHLYFYWYRQILGQKVEFLVSFYNNEISEKSEIFDDQFSVERPDGSNFTLKIRSTKLEDSAMYFCASSERQVSTNEKLFFGSGTQLSVL.

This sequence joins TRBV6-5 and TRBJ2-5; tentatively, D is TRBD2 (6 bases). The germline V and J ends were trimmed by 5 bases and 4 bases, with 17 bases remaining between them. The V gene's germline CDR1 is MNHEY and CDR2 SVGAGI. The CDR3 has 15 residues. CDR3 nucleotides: TGTGCCAGCAGTCCTAACCCGGGACTCGGAGAGACCCAGTACTTC. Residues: CASSPNPGLGETQYF.

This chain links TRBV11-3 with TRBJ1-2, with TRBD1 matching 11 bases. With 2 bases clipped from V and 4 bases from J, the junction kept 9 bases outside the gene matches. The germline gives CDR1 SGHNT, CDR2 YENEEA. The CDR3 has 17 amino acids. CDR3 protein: CASSLSAGTGGAYGYTF. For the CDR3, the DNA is TGTGCCAGCAGCTTAAGTGCGGGGACAGGGGGAGCCTATGGCTACACCTTC.

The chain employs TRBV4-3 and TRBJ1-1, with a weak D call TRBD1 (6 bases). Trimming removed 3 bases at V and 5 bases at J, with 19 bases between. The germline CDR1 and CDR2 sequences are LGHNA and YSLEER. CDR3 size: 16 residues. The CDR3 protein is CASSHKRNTGYTEAFF. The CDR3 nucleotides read TGCGCCAGCAGCCACAAACGTAATACAGGGTATACTGAAGCTTTCTTT.

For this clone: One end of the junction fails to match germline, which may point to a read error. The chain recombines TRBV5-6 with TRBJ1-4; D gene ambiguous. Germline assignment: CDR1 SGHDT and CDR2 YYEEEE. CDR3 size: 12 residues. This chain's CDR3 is CAGSMTREKLFF. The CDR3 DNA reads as TGTGCCGGCAGCATGACGAGGGAAAAACTGTTTTTT.

CDR3 region: CASGGSTTGGDTQYF. The CDR3 DNA follows: TGTGCCAGCGGTGGCAGCACAACGGGGGGGGATACGCAGTATTTT. V gene TRBV6-6 combines with J gene TRBJ2-3; 8 positions agree with TRBD2. The CDR3 covers 15 residues. Per the germline V gene, CDR1 is MNHNY and CDR2 is SVGAGI (reference sequence). J gave up 6 bases and V 8 bases, and 13 bases lay outside the gene matches.

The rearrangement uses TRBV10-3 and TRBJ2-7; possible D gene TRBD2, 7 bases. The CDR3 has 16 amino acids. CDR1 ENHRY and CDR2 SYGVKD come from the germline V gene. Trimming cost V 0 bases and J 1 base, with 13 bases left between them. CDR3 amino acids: CAISESRGGGSYEQYF. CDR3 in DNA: TGTGCCATCAGTGAGTCAAGAGGGGGGGGTTCCTACGAGCAGTACTTC.

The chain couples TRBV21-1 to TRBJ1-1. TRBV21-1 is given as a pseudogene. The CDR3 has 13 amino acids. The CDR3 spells CASSKPPHGEAFF. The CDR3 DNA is TGTGCCAGCAGCAAACCGCCCCATGGGGAGGCTTTCTTT.

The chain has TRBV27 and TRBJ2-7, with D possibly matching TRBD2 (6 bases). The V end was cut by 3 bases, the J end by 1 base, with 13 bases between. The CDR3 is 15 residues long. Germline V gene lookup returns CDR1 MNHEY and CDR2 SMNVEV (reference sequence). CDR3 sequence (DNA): TGTGCCAGCAGTTTTGGAGGGCCGCCTTCCTACGAGCAGTACTTC. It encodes CASSFGGPPSYEQYF.

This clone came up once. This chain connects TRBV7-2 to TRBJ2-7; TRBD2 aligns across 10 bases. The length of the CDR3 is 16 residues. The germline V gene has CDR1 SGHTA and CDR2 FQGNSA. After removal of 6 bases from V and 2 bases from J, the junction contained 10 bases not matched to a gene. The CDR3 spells CASSLTQREGPYEQYF. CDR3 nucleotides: TGTGCCAGCAGTTTAACCCAGCGGGAGGGGCCCTACGAGCAGTACTTC.

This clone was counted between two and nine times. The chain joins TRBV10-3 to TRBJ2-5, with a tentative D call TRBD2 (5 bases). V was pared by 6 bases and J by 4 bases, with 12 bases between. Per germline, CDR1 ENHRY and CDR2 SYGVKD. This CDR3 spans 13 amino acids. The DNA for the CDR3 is TGTGCCATCAGAGGTAGCGTGGGAGAGACCCAGTACTTC. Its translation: CAIRGSVGETQYF.

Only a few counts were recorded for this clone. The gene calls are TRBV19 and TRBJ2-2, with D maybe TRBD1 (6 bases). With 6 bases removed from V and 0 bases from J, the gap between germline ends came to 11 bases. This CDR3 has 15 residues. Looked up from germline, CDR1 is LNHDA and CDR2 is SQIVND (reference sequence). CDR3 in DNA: TGTGCCAGTAGCCAGGGGATTACGAACACCGGGGAGCTGTTTTTT. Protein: CASSQGITNTGELFF.